A selection of T cell receptor beta chains follows, all from one sample in a study of response to subunit inactivated influenza vaccine. TCRdb ran MiXCR on the RT-PCR reads and lists one entry per CDR3 protein. Here the sample spans hundreds of thousands of distinct CDR3 sequences, around 18% being singletons. The sample was PBMCs from blood, taken less than 6 days after vaccination. The receptors here all came from a man aged 45-65 years who received an inactivated influenza vaccine. The CDR3 runs from the conserved cysteine through the conserved F or W.

J,V,CDR3
TRBJ2-3,TRBV5-1,CASSLGRWEGRTDTQYF
TRBJ2-7,TRBV7-2,CASSRLPGTGNSYEQYF
TRBJ2-3,TRBV10-3,CASLQGGDTQYF
TRBJ2-3,TRBV5-6,CASTRESTDTQYF
TRBJ2-5,TRBV12-3/TRBV12-4,CASSTPTGFPETQYF
TRBJ2-1,TRBV12-3/TRBV12-4,CASSKGTAASGTQFF
TRBJ2-1,TRBV11-1,CASSARDNYNEQFF
TRBJ1-1,TRBV15,CATSRDRLNTEAFF
TRBJ2-2,TRBV12-3/TRBV12-4,CASTRAQVTGELFF
TRBJ2-4,TRBV20-1,CSAREALASLGDIQYF
TRBJ2-7,TRBV20-1,CSARDQAGDYEQYF
TRBJ2-5,TRBV10-2,CASTKGLAGKETQYF
TRBJ2-3,TRBV6-2/TRBV6-3,CASNPGQASTDTQYF
TRBJ2-2,TRBV20-1,CSARAWAYGEDLGELFF
TRBJ2-3,TRBV29-1,CSVEGFASTDTQYF
TRBJ1-1,TRBV20-1,CSARDRGRALGTEAFF
TRBJ2-1,TRBV9,CASSVDVGLVNNEQFF
TRBJ2-1,TRBV28,CSSSLAGGTQFF
TRBJ2-2,TRBV29-1,CSVGEGEELFF
TRBJ2-1,TRBV20-1,CSATRAGVYNEQFF
TRBJ2-5,TRBV10-3,CAISDGTSGAGETQYF
TRBJ2-6,TRBV28,CASSFYGESSGANVLTF